Here is one T cell receptor (beta chain) with its context. Its antigen remains unidentified. No base quality values were provided; no much bigger clone lies one nucleotide off. A patient counted as having stable Graves' hyperthyroidism if no progression to ophthalmopathy occurred over 18 months of follow-up. Hyperthyroidism patients were newly diagnosed, with disease duration under 2 months, and aged 18 to 65 years. Exclusion was applied to patients with uncontrolled infections, other autoimmune diseases, pregnancy or lactation. Diagnoses relied on clinical symptoms, serum thyroxine and TRAb, thyroid ultrasound and orbital computed tomography. PBMCs were isolated from roughly 10 ml of fresh peripheral blood by Ficoll-Paque density gradient centrifugation. Trizol reagent was used to extract total RNA, and RNA quality was then checked on an Agilent 2100 Bioanalyzer. From its cysteine to its phenylalanine, the CDR3 spans 16 amino acids. The sequence is cut down to CDR3 DNA, 48 bases in frame from base 1. The germline V gene supplies CDR1 KGHDR and CDR2 SFDVKD. Cut back by 1 base and 1 base, the V and J ends lie 7 bases apart.

The TCR beta CDR3 regions were amplified from the RNA transcripts. The first round of RT-PCR for the TCR CDR3 was performed with the HTBI primer set and the Qiagen OneStep RT-PCR kit. Libraries were constructed in a second round of multiplex PCR, after which size selection and purification were performed. Libraries were sequenced paired-end with 100 bp reads on an Illumina HiSeq2000. The original pipeline was this. SOAPnuke was used to process the raw data, with reads discarded if the reads contained adapters or uncalled bases, had a mean Phred below 15, or lacked an exact constant-primer or identifier match. COPE v1.2.5 was used to merge high-quality paired reads, and clonotypes were defined as unique nucleotide sequences. MiTCR v1.1 was used to align clonotypes to the IMGT TRBV, TRBD and TRBJ reference segments. Only V-J combinations with frequency above 0.0001, covering about 99% of repertoires, were analysed. The TCS score was defined as the ratio of F50 (clonal expansion) to E x V (chaos), calculated using BLOSUM62-based TCRdist between CDR3 peptides within each V-J. Welch's t-statistics and random forest reduced fewer than 550 V-J features to 13, which were used in a naive Bayes classifier (R e1071). TCRdb reran the public reads through fastp at Q25 and MiXCR, keeping productive beta chains. Rows are combined by CDR3 protein, so each entry shows the most common genes and DNA. The V and J calls shown here were made by TCRdb, not taken from the authors' results. This sample holds 650,000 to 700,000 distinct CDR3 sequences; approximately 15% were observed only once. The top ten clones comprise roughly a sixth of the sample.

This sample was included in a study of T cells in Graves' hyperthyroidism and ophthalmopathy (dated by TCRdb to about 2019). Broadly, across the study: Peripheral blood was sampled at the time of initial diagnosis, prior to any treatment. To identify TCR V-J signatures that set the groups apart, the researchers used a discovery cohort of more than 95 patients, made up of under 45 with Graves' ophthalmopathy and about 60 with stable Graves' hyperthyroidism. TCR Vbeta CDR3 sequencing of fewer than 150 peripheral blood samples (fewer than 45 ophthalmopathy, roughly 72 hyperthyroidism and some 17 progressor patients) is reported in the paper. The roughly 99 discovery patients were divided at random into training and test sets in a 7:3 ratio. After blood sampling, hyperthyroidism patients were treated with methimazole at a starting dose of 30 mg daily, and ophthalmopathy patients were treated with high-dose intravenous methylprednisolone. Prospective prediction of ophthalmopathy was tested in an independent validation cohort of 18 to 20 hyperthyroidism patients and 15 to 17 patients who later progressed to ophthalmopathy. Thyroid tissue and blood T-cell repertoires from six Graves' hyperthyroidism patients were also compared in the study.

Overall results and qualifications from the work: Most expanded thyroid clonotypes (frequency above 0.001) were also detected in blood, suggesting blood repertoires may reflect thyroid immune responses. A 13 V-J signature model separated ophthalmopathy from stable hyperthyroidism, with over 85% sensitivity and 81% to 82% specificity in cross-validation and 80%/75% in testing. In validation, the model predicted progression to ophthalmopathy a median of roughly 6.1 months before onset, with approximately 70% sensitivity and more than 72% specificity. Sample size was not statistically predetermined, and blinding of investigators to group allocation was not performed.

The sample was blood. The chain couples TRBV24-1 to TRBJ2-6, with the D segment identity uncertain. The source is a man in his fifties with Graves' hyperthyroidism. CDR3 reads: CATSDLTPSGANVLTF. The sequence in DNA is TGTGCCACCAGTGATTTAACCCCATCTGGGGCCAACGTCCTGACTTTC.